Given below is one T cell receptor (beta chain) in context. Antigen unknown. This record comes from a study of T cell responses to AZD1222 COVID-19 vaccine. The V gene end was trimmed by 7 bases and the J gene end by 11 bases; junction bases not matched to a gene: 14. CDR3 length: 15 residues. CDR1 and CDR2 (germline): MNHEY, SMNVEV (reference sequence). General observations from the study: Donors were chiefly white British, with a greater number of females, and clonal diversity was perhaps underestimated. Recipients of two AZD1222 doses showed rising Spike-specific TCR breadth and depth.

This table comes from immunoSEQ multiplex PCR, and its TCRdb copy is limited to in-frame clones, with some not included. The data hold about 140,000 clones, with about 92% observed a single time. Whether given at about 4 or about 12 weeks, second doses were pooled. The chain joins TRBV27 to TRBJ1-1; 12 bases match TRBD1. The specimen was peripheral blood, collected 28 days after the second AZD1222 dose. The receptor comes from an adult who received the AZD1222 COVID-19 vaccine. The DNA of the CDR3 is TGTGCCAGCAAAACGAAGGGACAGGGGGCTCTAGACGCTTTCTTT. Translating it yields CASKTKGQGALDAFF.